The 7 T cell receptor beta chains below come from one sample, sequenced in a study of human T cells and chemical hapten exposure. TCRdb processed the RACE reads anew with MiXCR; each CDR3 protein has one entry. The sample consists of 190,000 or so distinct CDR3 sequences, around a quarter of them appearing once. Time point denoted: patch test 3, about 24 weeks after DPC sensitization. The sample's treatment: therapeutic diphenylcyclopropenone sensitization with weekly scalp DPC. This material consisted of whole blood, taken in connection with sensitization to the hapten diphenylcyclopropenone (DPC). The source is a woman in her thirties or forties with alopecia areata. Some clones in this sample may be carry-over from other donors' samples.

In nucleotides, the CDR3 is TGCGCCAGCAGCAGGAGGGGACAGGGAGGCGATGAGCAGTTCTTC. This codes for CASSRRGQGGDEQFF. The chain is built from TRBV5-1 and TRBJ2-1, with 9 bases lining up with TRBD1. This CDR3 is 15 amino acids long. V lost 4 bases to trimming and J lost 8 bases; unmatched junction nucleotides: 10. The germline V gene has CDR1 SGHRS and CDR2 YFSETQ.

The V gene is TRBV3-1, the J gene TRBJ2-1, with no clear D. This CDR3 has 15 residues. The V and J ends lost 4 bases and 0 bases respectively, with 10 bases between them. Germline values: CDR1 LGHDT, CDR2 YNNKEL (reference sequence). CDR3 sequence reads: CASSPQWSSYNEQFF. The CDR3 DNA reads as TGTGCCAGCAGCCCGCAGTGGAGCTCCTACAATGAGCAGTTCTTC.

V usage is TRBV24-1 and J usage is TRBJ2-5; tentative D call: TRBD2 (5 bases). This CDR3 is built from 12 residues. Germline CDR1 KGHDR, CDR2 SFDVKD. Trimming took 9 bases from V and 2 from J, leaving 9 bases between them. CDR3 sequence reads: CATRGKQETQYF. CDR3 DNA sequence: TGTGCCACCCGGGGAAAACAAGAGACCCAGTACTTC.

The CDR3 here is CASSRRQGRSGANVLTF. CDR3 DNA: TGTGCCAGCAGTAGACGACAGGGCCGCTCTGGGGCCAACGTCCTGACTTTC. The chain employs TRBV28 and TRBJ2-6, with 7 bases fitting TRBD1. The CDR3 spans 17 residues. V lost 5 bases to trimming and J lost 0 bases; unmatched junction nucleotides: 7. Germline V gene lookup returns CDR1 MDHEN and CDR2 SYDVKM.

This clonotype was seen at least ten times. The V gene is TRBV29-1, the J gene TRBJ2-7; TRBD1 matches 7 bases. The J segment lost 1 base and the V segment lost 1 base, leaving 10 bases of the junction unmatched. There are 16 residues in the CDR3. Germline V gene data show CDR1 as SQVTM and CDR2 as ANQGSEA. The DNA for the CDR3 is TGCAGCGTTGAAGTCCTTCTCGGGACAGCTTCCTACGAGCAGTACTTC. Encoded protein: CSVEVLLGTASYEQYF.

The CDR3 bases are TGTGCCAGCAGTCTGTCGGGACAGATCTACGAGCAGTACTTC. Translated, it gives CASSLSGQIYEQYF. The chain is built from TRBV28 and TRBJ2-7; TRBD1 matches 7 bases. The CDR3 is 14 residues long. Germline values: CDR1 MDHEN, CDR2 SYDVKM. The V and J ends lost 5 bases and 3 bases, in that order; junction bases with no gene match: 7.

CDR3 loop: CASSLGGGGGYGYTF. CDR3 in DNA: TGCGCCAGCAGCTTAGGAGGGGGCGGCGGCTATGGCTACACCTTC. The genes are TRBV5-1 and TRBJ1-2; 7 bases line up with TRBD1. V lost 2 bases, J lost 4 bases, and 8 bases stayed unmatched. The CDR3 contains 15 residues. Germline V gene lookup returns CDR1 SGHRS and CDR2 YFSETQ.